These 28 T cell receptor beta chains were sequenced from one sample in a study of OX40 agonist ivuxolimab in advanced cancers. Produced via immunoSEQ multiplex PCR; TCRdb's table is partial and in-frame only. The sample lists 65,000 to 75,000 clones; about 89% were seen once. The source was CD4+ or CD8+ T cells sorted from blood, collected in a trial of the OX40 agonist ivuxolimab. Receptors originate from an adult with an advanced solid tumor such as melanoma, head and neck, liver or kidney cancer.

For the CDR3, the DNA is TGCGCCAGCGCCCCCGTCGGGGGCACAGATACGCAGTATTTT. Protein: CASAPVGGTDTQYF. The genes are TRBV4-1 and TRBJ2-3, with D possibly matching TRBD2 (5 bases). Germline CDR1 reads MGHRA; CDR2 reads YSYEKL. The length of the CDR3 is 14 residues. Trimming stripped 8 bases from V and 1 base from J, with 13 bases between.

The chain employs TRBV29-1 and TRBJ2-7, with D possibly being TRBD2 (6 bases). V lost 4 bases to trimming and J lost 6 bases, with 16 bases between them. The length of the CDR3 is 13 residues. Germline V gene lookup returns CDR1 SQVTM and CDR2 ANQGSEA. The CDR3 DNA reads TGCAGCGTTGCGCCAGCGGGCGTACGCGAGCAGTACTTC. Its translation is CSVAPAGVREQYF.

The chain is built from TRBV18 and TRBJ2-2; D possibly corresponds to TRBD1 (6 bases). V gave up 2 bases and J gave up 1 base, with 11 bases separating them. CDR1 and CDR2 (germline): KGHSH, LQKENI. This CDR3 is 16 amino acids long. The CDR3 spells CASSPSGTLNTGELFF. Written as DNA, the CDR3 is TGTGCCAGCTCACCATCGGGGACATTGAACACCGGGGAGCTGTTTTTT.

The chain has TRBV6-5 and TRBJ2-1, with 7 bases that match TRBD1. The CDR3 length is 14 residues. Germline assignment: CDR1 MNHEY and CDR2 SVGAGI. Trimming removed 4 bases from V and 8 bases from J; junction bases left unmatched: 8. This CDR3 is CASSLNRQGHEQFF. As DNA, the CDR3 is TGTGCCAGCAGTTTGAATCGACAGGGCCATGAGCAGTTCTTC.

The rearrangement uses TRBV27 and TRBJ2-1; no firm D call. V was cut by 6 bases and J by 3 bases, with 12 bases left in between. This CDR3 has 14 residues. CDR1 MNHEY and CDR2 SMNVEV come from the germline V gene (reference sequence). The CDR3 loop reads CASRRTDVYNEQFF. The DNA for the CDR3 is TGTGCCAGCAGAAGGACGGACGTCTACAATGAGCAGTTCTTC.

The CDR3 loop is CASSLYQGDTEAFF. The CDR3 DNA is TGTGCCAGCAGCTTATATCAAGGGGACACTGAAGCTTTCTTT. The chain carries TRBV7-9 and TRBJ1-1, with TRBD1 as a possible D gene (5 bases). Trimming left V 2 bases short and J 3 bases short, with 10 bases between. The germline gives CDR1 SEHNR, CDR2 FQNEAQ (reference sequence). The CDR3 loop spans 14 amino acids.

This clone has a single count. The chain employs TRBV7-2 and TRBJ2-1; D perhaps matches TRBD1 (6 bases). CDR3 length: 17 amino acids. The ends were cut back, 1 base at V and 1 base at J, with 14 bases in the middle. In germline, CDR1 is SGHTA, CDR2 FQGNSA. The CDR3 protein is CASSLGGGSGSYNEQFF. The CDR3 nucleotides read TGTGCCAGCAGCTTAGGAGGGGGATCGGGTTCCTACAATGAGCAGTTCTTC.

The chain carries TRBV11-2 and TRBJ1-1; D unclear. Trimming removed 3 bases at V and 7 bases at J, with 6 bases between. Per germline, CDR1 SGHAT and CDR2 FQNNGV. This CDR3 has 11 residues. In DNA, the CDR3 is TGTGCCAGCAGCTTGTACCGTGAAGCTTTCTTT. Its translation is CASSLYREAFF.

The chain links TRBV28 to TRBJ2-3, with 7 bases fitting TRBD2. The V gene end was trimmed by 5 bases and the J gene end by 3 bases; junction bases not matched to a gene: 11. The CDR3 runs to 16 residues. Germline V lookup: CDR1 MDHEN, CDR2 SYDVKM. In DNA form, the CDR3 reads TGTGCCAGCAGTCGCGATTGGGTGGGGGGGACAGATACGCAGTATTTT. Translated, it gives CASSRDWVGGTDTQYF.

The V gene is TRBV9, the J gene TRBJ2-2, with TRBD2 matching 9 bases. V lost 0 bases to trimming and J lost 4 bases; unmatched junction nucleotides: 1. The CDR3 is 15 residues long. Germline assignment: CDR1 SGDLS and CDR2 YYNGEE. The chain's CDR3 is CASSVVAGATGELFF. The DNA for the CDR3 is TGTGCCAGCAGCGTAGTAGCGGGAGCCACCGGGGAGCTGTTTTTT.

The V gene is TRBV14, the J gene TRBJ1-2; TRBD1 aligns across 8 bases. The CDR3 is made up of 12 amino acids. The trim removed 3 bases at V and 12 bases at J, leaving 6 bases unmatched. CDR1 and CDR2 from the germline V gene are SGHDN and FVKESK. The CDR3 region is CASSQMTGDDTF. As DNA, the CDR3 is TGTGCCAGCAGCCAGATGACAGGGGACGACACCTTC.

The chain joins TRBV5-5 to TRBJ1-1, with 7 nucleotides matching TRBD1. Trimming took 0 bases from V and 8 from J; bases not matched to a gene: 16. The CDR3 totals 17 residues. Germline lookup yields CDR1 SGHKS and CDR2 YYEKEE (reference sequence). In DNA, the CDR3 is TGTGCCAGCAGCTTGGCTATATCCGGGACAGCGGTCGTCGAAGCTTTCTTT. Translation gives CASSLAISGTAVVEAFF.

The chain links TRBV6-1 to TRBJ1-2, with 8 bases lining up with TRBD1. Germline-derived CDR1 and CDR2 are MNHNS and SASEGT. V was clipped by 5 bases and J by 4 bases; unmatched bases: 6. This CDR3 is 14 amino acids long. CDR3 in amino acids: CASSLTGQAYGYTF. The CDR3 coding sequence is TGTGCCAGCAGTTTAACGGGACAGGCCTATGGCTACACCTTC.

This clone was counted once. The chain recombines TRBV2 with TRBJ2-2, with D unresolved. Trimming stripped 7 bases from V and 1 base from J, with 4 bases between. The length of the CDR3 is 12 residues. Germline-derived CDR1 and CDR2 are SNHLY and FYNNEI. The DNA for the CDR3 is TGTGCCAGCATGCGGAACACCGGGGAGCTGTTTTTT. This codes for CASMRNTGELFF.

The chain couples TRBV7-3 to TRBJ2-2; TRBD1 matches at 11 bases. The J segment lost 6 bases and the V segment lost 5 bases, leaving 5 bases of the junction unmatched. The CDR3 consists of 15 residues. Germline CDR1 reads SGHTA; CDR2 reads FQGTGA. CDR3 residues: CASSTGGQGAGELFF. The CDR3 region has the DNA TGTGCCAGCAGCACCGGGGGACAGGGGGCCGGGGAGCTGTTTTTT.

V usage is TRBV6-1 and J usage is TRBJ2-3; 9 bases agree with TRBD1. The V and J ends lost 6 bases and 3 bases, in that order; junction bases with no gene match: 7. The CDR3 consists of 15 residues. Germline values: CDR1 MNHNS, CDR2 SASEGT. CDR3 sequence: CASSPAGTGTDTQYF. CDR3 nucleotide sequence: TGTGCCAGCAGCCCAGCTGGGACAGGGACAGATACGCAGTATTTT.

This chain connects TRBV5-5 to TRBJ1-4; D uncertain. V was pared by 7 bases and J by 4 bases, with 14 bases between. From germline, CDR1 is SGHKS and CDR2 YYEKEE (reference sequence). The CDR3 consists of 14 residues. CDR3 in DNA: TGTGCCAGCGGTCCCCCCGAGGATAATGAAAAACTGTTTTTT. It encodes CASGPPEDNEKLFF.

Only one count was recorded for this clone. The genes are TRBV28 and TRBJ1-4, with D possibly TRBD1 on 6 matching bases. From germline, CDR1 is MDHEN and CDR2 SYDVKM. V shed 4 bases and J shed 5 bases, with 17 bases lying between them. The CDR3 length is 16 residues. The CDR3: CASSSTSTGPNEKLFF. The DNA of the CDR3 is TGTGCCAGCAGTTCTACGTCGACAGGACCGAATGAAAAACTGTTTTTT.

The chain links TRBV10-2 to TRBJ1-4; a possible D gene is TRBD1 (5 bases). The CDR3 has 15 amino acids. The germline gives CDR1 WSHSY, CDR2 SAAADI. The germline V and J ends were trimmed by 4 bases and 5 bases, with 14 bases remaining between them. The CDR3 DNA reads TGCGCCAGCAGTGTAACCCGGGGACGCAATGAAAAACTGTTTTTT. This encodes CASSVTRGRNEKLFF.

This clone was seen more than once but under ten times. V is TRBV30 and J is TRBJ1-1, with D possibly matching TRBD1 (5 bases). V lost 2 bases and J lost 7, with 17 bases in between. The CDR3 sequence is 14 residues long. CDR1 GTSNPN and CDR2 SVGIG come from the germline V gene (reference sequence). The CDR3: CAWSNPAGVIEAFF. In DNA, the CDR3 is TGTGCCTGGAGTAATCCCGCGGGGGTGATTGAAGCTTTCTTT.

The CDR3: CASSLPPYEQYF. DNA of the CDR3: TGCGCCAGCAGCTTGCCTCCCTACGAGCAGTACTTC. The chain joins TRBV5-1 to TRBJ2-5, with D unclear. The closer fit of TRBJ2-7 to the DNA end suggests the J call may be wrong. Germline V gene sequence: CDR1 SGHRS, CDR2 YFSETQ. The length of the CDR3 is 12 residues.

The gene calls are TRBV18 and TRBJ1-2, with no clear D. This CDR3 is 12 amino acids long. Germline CDR1 reads KGHSH; CDR2 reads LQKENI. Trimming removed 5 bases at V and 5 bases at J, with 9 bases between. CDR3 sequence: CASSDISYGYTF. The CDR3 bases are TGTGCCAGCTCAGATATCTCGTATGGCTACACCTTC.

The chain links TRBV9 to TRBJ2-5; 13 bases match TRBD2. This CDR3 comprises 16 residues. Germline CDR1 is SGDLS and CDR2 is YYNGEE. V dropped 4 bases and J dropped 2; count of bases not matched to a gene: 5. CDR3 bases: TGTGCCAGCAGCCCTGGGACTAGCGGGACTCAAGAGACCCAGTACTTC. Protein product: CASSPGTSGTQETQYF. The complete variable domain, with remaining parts taken from reference TRBV9 and TRBJ2-5, reads DSGVTQTPKHLITATGQRVTLRCSPRSGDLSVYWYQQSLDQGLQFLIQYYNGEERAKGNILERFSAQQFPDLHSELNLSSLELGDSALYFCASSPGTSGTQETQYFGPGTRLLVL.

The DNA of the CDR3 is TGTGCCAGCAGTTTCCTTCGTTTTAGGGGGCGCTTCGGCAATCAGCCCCAGCATTTT. It codes for CASSFLRFRGRFGNQPQHF. V usage is TRBV28 and J usage is TRBJ1-5; TRBD1 matches at 7 bases. The junction had 16 bases not matched to a gene; V was cut back by 3 bases and J by 2 bases. Germline CDR1 is MDHEN and CDR2 is SYDVKM. The CDR3 spans 19 residues.

The chain is built from TRBV11-3 and TRBJ2-1; 14 bases are shared with TRBD2. Germline V gene sequence: CDR1 SGHNT, CDR2 YENEEA. V lost 5 bases, J lost 6 bases, and 3 bases stayed unmatched. This CDR3 region has 15 residues. For the CDR3, the DNA is TGTGCCAGCAGCATGGGACTAGCGGGAGTCAATGAGCAGTTCTTC. Protein: CASSMGLAGVNEQFF. Drawing the rest from reference TRBV11-3 and TRBJ2-1, the complete variable domain is EAGVVQSPRYKIIEKKQPVAFWCNPISGHNTLYWYLQNLGQGPELLIRYENEEAVDDSQLPKDRFSAERLKGVDSTLKIQPAELGDSAVYLCASSMGLAGVNEQFFGPGTRLTVL.

The chain couples TRBV7-3 to TRBJ2-1, with D possibly TRBD1 on 5 matching bases. Trimming stripped 2 bases from V and 4 bases from J, with 12 bases between. The germline V gene encodes CDR1 SGHTA and CDR2 FQGTGA. The CDR3 is 15 amino acids. The CDR3 is CASSLGAHIYNEQFF. The CDR3 DNA sequence: TGTGCCAGCAGCTTAGGGGCTCATATTTACAATGAGCAGTTCTTC.

This clone appeared a single time. J is TRBJ1-2 and V is TRBV19; 10 bases agree with TRBD1. Germline CDR1 LNHDA, CDR2 SQIVND (reference sequence). V gave up 3 bases and J gave up 2 bases; unmatched junction bases: 6. The CDR3 extends over 16 amino acids. The CDR3 DNA follows: TGTGCCAGTAGTATGCGAGGGACAGGGGCCAACTATGGCTACACCTTC. This sequence encodes CASSMRGTGANYGYTF. Full variable domain (rest looked up from reference TRBV19 and TRBJ1-2): DGGITQSPKYLFRKEGQNVTLSCEQNLNHDAMYWYRQDPGQGLRLIYYSQIVNDFQKGDIAEGYSVSREKKESFPLTVTSAQKNPTAFYLCASSMRGTGANYGYTFGSGTRLTVV.

The chain combines TRBV21-1 with TRBJ2-5; the table calls TRBD2, which could not be checked here. TRBV21-1 corresponds to a pseudogene. The CDR3 has 17 residues. The CDR3 loop is CASSLRCGLFSQETQYF. The CDR3 DNA follows: TGTGCCAGCAGCTTAAGATGCGGGCTCTTCTCCCAAGAGACCCAGTACTTC.